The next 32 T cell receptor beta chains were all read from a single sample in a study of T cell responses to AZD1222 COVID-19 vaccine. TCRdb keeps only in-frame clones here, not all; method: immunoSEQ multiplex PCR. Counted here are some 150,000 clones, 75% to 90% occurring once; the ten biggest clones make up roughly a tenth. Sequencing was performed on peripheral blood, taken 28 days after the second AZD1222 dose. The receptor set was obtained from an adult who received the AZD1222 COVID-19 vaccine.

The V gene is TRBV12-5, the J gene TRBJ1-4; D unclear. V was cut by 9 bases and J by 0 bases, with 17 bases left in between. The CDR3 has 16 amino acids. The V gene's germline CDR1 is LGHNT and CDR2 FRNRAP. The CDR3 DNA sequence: TGTGCTAGCCCCGTCCCCCAAGTTGCAACTAATGAAAAACTGTTTTTT. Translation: CASPVPQVATNEKLFF.

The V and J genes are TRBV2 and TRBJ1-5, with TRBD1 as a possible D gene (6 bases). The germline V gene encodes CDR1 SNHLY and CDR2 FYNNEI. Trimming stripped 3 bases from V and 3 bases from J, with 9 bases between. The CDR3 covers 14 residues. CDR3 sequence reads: CASSETGYNQPQHF. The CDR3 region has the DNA TGTGCCAGCAGTGAGACAGGCTACAATCAGCCCCAGCATTTT.

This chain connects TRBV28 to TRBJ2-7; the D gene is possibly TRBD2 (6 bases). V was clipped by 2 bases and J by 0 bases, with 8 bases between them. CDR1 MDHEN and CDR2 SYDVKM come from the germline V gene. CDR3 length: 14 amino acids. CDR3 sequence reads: CASSLPGASYEQYF. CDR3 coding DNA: TGTGCCAGCAGTTTACCGGGAGCCTCCTACGAGCAGTACTTC.

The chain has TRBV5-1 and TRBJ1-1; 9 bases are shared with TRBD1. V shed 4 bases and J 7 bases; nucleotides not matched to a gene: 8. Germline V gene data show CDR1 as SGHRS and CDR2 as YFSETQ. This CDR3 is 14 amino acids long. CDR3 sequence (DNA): TGCGCCAGCAGCCAAACGGGACAGGGATTTGAAGCTTTCTTT. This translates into CASSQTGQGFEAFF.

CDR3 bases: TGTGCCTGGACTAAGGGCCCGAACACTGAAGCTTTCTTT. Protein: CAWTKGPNTEAFF. The chain couples TRBV30 to TRBJ1-1; D is unresolved. The germline V and J ends were trimmed by 4 bases and 1 base, with 10 bases remaining between them. Germline-derived CDR1 and CDR2 are GTSNPN and SVGIG (reference sequence). This CDR3 has 13 residues.

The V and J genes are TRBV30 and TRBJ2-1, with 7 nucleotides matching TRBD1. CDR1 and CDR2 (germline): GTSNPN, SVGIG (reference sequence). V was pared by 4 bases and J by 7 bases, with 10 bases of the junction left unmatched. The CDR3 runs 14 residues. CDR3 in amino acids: CAWNTGDLYNEQFF. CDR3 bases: TGTGCCTGGAATACAGGGGACCTCTATAATGAGCAGTTCTTC.

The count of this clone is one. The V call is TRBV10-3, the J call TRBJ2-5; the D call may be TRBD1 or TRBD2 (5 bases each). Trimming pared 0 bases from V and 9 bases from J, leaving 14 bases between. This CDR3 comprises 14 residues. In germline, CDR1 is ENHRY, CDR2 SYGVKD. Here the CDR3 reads CAISESRGASAQYF. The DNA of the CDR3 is TGTGCCATCAGTGAGTCGAGAGGGGCGTCGGCCCAGTACTTC.

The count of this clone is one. This CDR3 reads CASSSAGTGNSPLHF. Here the CDR3 DNA reads TGTGCCAGCAGCTCAGCCGGGACAGGGAATTCACCCCTCCACTTT. V usage is TRBV7-9 and J usage is TRBJ1-6; 9 bases map to TRBD1. The CDR3 loop spans 15 amino acids. Losses at the gene ends were 4 bases for V and 7 bases for J; bases not matched to a gene: 5. Germline CDR1 SEHNR, CDR2 FQNEAQ (reference sequence).

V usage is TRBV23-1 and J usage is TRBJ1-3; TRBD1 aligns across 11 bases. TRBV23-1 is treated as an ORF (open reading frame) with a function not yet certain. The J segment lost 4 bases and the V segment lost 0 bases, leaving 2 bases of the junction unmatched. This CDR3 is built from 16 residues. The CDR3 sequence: CASSQSGQGAGNTIYF. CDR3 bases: TGCGCCAGCAGTCAATCTGGACAGGGGGCGGGAAACACCATATATTTT.

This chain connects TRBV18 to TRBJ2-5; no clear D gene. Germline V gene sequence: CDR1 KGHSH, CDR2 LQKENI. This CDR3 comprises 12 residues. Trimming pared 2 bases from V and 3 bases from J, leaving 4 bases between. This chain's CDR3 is CASSPSKETQYF. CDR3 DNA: TGTGCCAGCTCACCATCAAAAGAGACCCAGTACTTC.

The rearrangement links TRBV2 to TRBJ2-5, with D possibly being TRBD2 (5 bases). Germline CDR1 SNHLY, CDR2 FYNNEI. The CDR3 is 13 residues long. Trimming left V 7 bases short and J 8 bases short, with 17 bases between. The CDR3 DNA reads TGTGCCAGCACCCCACGACTTGGGAGAACCCAGTACTTC. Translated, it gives CASTPRLGRTQYF.

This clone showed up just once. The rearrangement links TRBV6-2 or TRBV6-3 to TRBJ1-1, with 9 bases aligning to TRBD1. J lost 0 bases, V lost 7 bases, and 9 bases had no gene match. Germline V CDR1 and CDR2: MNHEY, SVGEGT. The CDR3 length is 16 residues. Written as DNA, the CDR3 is TGTGCCAGCACCCCGGGGACAGGGCCCATGAACACTGAAGCTTTCTTT. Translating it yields CASTPGTGPMNTEAFF.

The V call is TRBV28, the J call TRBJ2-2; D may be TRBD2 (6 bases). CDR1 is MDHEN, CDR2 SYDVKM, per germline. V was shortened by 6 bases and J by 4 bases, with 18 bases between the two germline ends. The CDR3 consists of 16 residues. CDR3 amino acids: CASSPVTSLGTGELFF. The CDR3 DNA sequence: TGTGCCAGCAGCCCCGTGACTAGTCTGGGCACCGGGGAGCTGTTTTTT.

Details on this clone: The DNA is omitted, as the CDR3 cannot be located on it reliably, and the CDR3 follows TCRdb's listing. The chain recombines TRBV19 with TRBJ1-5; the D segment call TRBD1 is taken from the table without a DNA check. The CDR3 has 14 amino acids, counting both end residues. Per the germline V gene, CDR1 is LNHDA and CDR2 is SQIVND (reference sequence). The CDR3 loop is CASTSGQGNQPQHF.

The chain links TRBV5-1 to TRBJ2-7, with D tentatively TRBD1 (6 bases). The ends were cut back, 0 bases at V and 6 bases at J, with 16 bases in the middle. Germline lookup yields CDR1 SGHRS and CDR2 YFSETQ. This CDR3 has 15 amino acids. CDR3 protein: CASSLVDSNAGEQYF. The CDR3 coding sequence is TGCGCCAGCAGCTTGGTGGACAGCAACGCGGGCGAGCAGTACTTC.

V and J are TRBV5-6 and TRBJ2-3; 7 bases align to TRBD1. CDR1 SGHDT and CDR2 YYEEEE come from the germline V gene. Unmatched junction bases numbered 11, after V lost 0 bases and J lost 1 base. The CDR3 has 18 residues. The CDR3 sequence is CASSLEGAQGWGTDTQYF. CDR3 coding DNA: TGTGCCAGCAGCTTGGAGGGGGCACAGGGGTGGGGCACAGATACGCAGTATTTT.

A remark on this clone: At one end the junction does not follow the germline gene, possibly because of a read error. CDR3 loop: CASSLAQYNEQFF. The CDR3 coding sequence is TGTGCTAGCAGCCTAGCACAGTACAATGAGCAGTTCTTC. V gene TRBV7-7 combines with J gene TRBJ2-1, with a tentative D call TRBD2 (5 bases). Looked up from germline, CDR1 is SSHAT and CDR2 is FNYEAQ (reference sequence). This CDR3 is 13 amino acids long.

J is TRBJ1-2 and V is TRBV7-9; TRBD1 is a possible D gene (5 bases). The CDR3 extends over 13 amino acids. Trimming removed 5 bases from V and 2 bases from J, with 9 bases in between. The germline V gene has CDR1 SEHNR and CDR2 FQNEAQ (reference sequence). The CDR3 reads CASSGDSNYGYTF. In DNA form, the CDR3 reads TGTGCCAGCAGCGGAGACAGCAACTATGGCTACACCTTC.

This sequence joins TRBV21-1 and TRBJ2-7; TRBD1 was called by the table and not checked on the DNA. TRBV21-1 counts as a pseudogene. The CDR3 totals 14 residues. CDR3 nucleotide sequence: TGTGCCAGCAGCAAGGGGCTCCAGGGGGCCGAGCAGTACTTC. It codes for CASSKGLQGAEQYF.

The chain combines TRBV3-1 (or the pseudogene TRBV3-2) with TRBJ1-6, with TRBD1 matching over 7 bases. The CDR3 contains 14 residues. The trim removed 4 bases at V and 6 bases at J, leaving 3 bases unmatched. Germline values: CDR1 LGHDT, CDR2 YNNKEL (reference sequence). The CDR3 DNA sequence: TGTGCCAGCAGCCTCGGGACAGCTAATTCACCCCTCCACTTT. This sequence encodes CASSLGTANSPLHF.

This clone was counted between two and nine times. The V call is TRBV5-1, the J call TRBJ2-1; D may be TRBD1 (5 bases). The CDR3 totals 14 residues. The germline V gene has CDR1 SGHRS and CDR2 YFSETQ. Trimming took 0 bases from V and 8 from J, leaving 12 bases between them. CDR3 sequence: CASSLGAGLDEQFF. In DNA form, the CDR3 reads TGCGCCAGCAGCTTGGGGGCAGGGCTCGATGAGCAGTTCTTC.

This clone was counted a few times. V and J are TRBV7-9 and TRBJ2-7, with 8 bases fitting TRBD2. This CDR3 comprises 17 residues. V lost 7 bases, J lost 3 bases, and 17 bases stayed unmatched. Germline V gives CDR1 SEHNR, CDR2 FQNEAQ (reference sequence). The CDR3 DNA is TGTGCCAGCACCTTCTACTCGTTGGCGCGGGAGGACTACGAGCAGTACTTC. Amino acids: CASTFYSLAREDYEQYF.

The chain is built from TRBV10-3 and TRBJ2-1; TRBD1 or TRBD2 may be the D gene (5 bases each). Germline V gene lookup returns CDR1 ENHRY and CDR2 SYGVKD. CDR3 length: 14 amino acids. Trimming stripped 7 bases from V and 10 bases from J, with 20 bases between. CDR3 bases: TGTGCCATCACAGGGACGTTCGACGAACGGGAGCAGTTCTTC. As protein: CAITGTFDEREQFF.

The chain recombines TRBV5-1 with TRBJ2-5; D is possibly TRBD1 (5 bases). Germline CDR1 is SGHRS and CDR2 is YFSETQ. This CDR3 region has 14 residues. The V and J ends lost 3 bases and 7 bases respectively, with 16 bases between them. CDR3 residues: CASSYLGEVGTQYF. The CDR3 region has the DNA TGCGCCAGCAGCTACCTAGGGGAAGTGGGGACCCAGTACTTC.

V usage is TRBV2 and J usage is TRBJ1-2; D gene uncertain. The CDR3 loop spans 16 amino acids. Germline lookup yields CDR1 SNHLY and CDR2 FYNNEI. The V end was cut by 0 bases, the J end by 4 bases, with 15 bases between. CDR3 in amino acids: CASSEARPPRAYGYTF. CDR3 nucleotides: TGTGCCAGCAGTGAAGCGCGTCCGCCACGGGCCTATGGCTACACCTTC.

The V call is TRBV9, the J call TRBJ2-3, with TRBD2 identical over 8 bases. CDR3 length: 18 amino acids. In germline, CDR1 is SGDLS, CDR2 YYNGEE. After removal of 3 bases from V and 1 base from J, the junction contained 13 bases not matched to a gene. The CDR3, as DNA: TGTGCCAGCAGCGCAGCGGGAGCCCTTTCCCGGGGCACAGATACGCAGTATTTT. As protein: CASSAAGALSRGTDTQYF.

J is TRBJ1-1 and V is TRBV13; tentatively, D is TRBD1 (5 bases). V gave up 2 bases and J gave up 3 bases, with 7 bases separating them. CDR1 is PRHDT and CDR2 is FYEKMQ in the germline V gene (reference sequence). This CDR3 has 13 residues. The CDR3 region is CASSLRGHTEAFF. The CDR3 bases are TGTGCCAGCAGCTTAAGGGGACACACTGAAGCTTTCTTT. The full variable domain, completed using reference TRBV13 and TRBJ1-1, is AAGVIQSPRHLIKEKRETATLKCYPIPRHDTVYWYQQGPGQDPQFLISFYEKMQSDKGSIPDRFSAQQFSDYHSELNMSSLELGDSALYFCASSLRGHTEAFFGQGTRLTVV.

For the CDR3, the DNA is TGCGCCAGCCGTGCCTTGACGACAGGGCGTTTGAATTCACCCCTCCACTTT. Translation gives CASRALTTGRLNSPLHF. The chain has TRBV5-1 and TRBJ1-6; 7 nucleotides match TRBD1. The V gene end was trimmed by 7 bases and the J gene end by 7 bases; junction bases not matched to a gene: 17. Per germline, CDR1 SGHRS and CDR2 YFSETQ. The CDR3 contains 17 residues. The full variable domain, rest sourced from reference TRBV5-1 and TRBJ1-6, is KAGVTQTPRYLIKTRGQQVTLSCSPISGHRSVSWYQQTPGQGLQFLFEYFSETQRNKGNFPGRFSGRQFSNSRSEMNVSTLELGDSALYLCASRALTTGRLNSPLHFGNGTRLTVT.

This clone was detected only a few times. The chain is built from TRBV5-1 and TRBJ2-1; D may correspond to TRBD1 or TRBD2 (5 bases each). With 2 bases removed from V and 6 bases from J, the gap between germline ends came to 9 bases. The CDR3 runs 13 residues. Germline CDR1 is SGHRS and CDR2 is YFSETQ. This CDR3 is CASSFRDANEQFF. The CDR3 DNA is TGCGCCAGCAGCTTCCGGGACGCCAATGAGCAGTTCTTC.

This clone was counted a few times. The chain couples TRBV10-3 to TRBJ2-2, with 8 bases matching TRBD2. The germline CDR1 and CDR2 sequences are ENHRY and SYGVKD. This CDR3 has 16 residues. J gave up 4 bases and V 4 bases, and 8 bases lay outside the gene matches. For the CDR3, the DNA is TGTGCCATCAGTGGGCAAACTAGCGGATCCACCGGGGAGCTGTTTTTT. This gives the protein CAISGQTSGSTGELFF.

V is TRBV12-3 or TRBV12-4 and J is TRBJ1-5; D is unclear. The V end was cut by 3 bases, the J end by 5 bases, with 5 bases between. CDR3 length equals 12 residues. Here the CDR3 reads CASSLSDQPQHF. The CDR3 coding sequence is TGTGCCAGCAGTTTGTCGGATCAGCCCCAGCATTTT.

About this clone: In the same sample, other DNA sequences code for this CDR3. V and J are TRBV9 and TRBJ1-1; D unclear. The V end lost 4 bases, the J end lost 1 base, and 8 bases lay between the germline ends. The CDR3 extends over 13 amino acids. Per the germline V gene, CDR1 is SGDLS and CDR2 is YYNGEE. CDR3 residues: CASSTTANTEAFF. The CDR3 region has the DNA TGTGCCAGCAGCACAACAGCGAACACTGAAGCTTTCTTT.